The clone carrying this T cell receptor beta chain was detected only a few times. No antigen is known for it. The sample comes from a study of vaccination and CD4 T cells after COVID-19. Study context: Overlapping spike peptides served as the stimulus for the cells. These peptides came from SARS-CoV-2 and from the common cold coronaviruses HCoV-NL63, HCoV-OC43 and HCoV-229E.

The CDR3 contains 14 residues. V lost 3 bases to trimming and J lost 4 bases, with 12 bases between them. CDR1 MNHNS and CDR2 SASEGT come from the germline V gene. Sequence data for DNA of cultured CD4+ T cells were generated by the Oncomine TCR Beta short-read assay. One entry per CDR3 protein results from TCRdb running MiXCR on the PCR reads. The sample consists of 6,000 or so distinct CDR3 sequences, approximately 73% of them appearing once. Treatment here: approximately 9-day PBMC culture with coronavirus spike peptide pools or control peptides (ViraFEST assay). The sequenced material came from CD4+ T cells from blood, cultured in vitro. The chain employs TRBV6-1 and TRBJ1-2; D perhaps matches TRBD1 (5 bases). The receptor's source is a human donor who had recovered from COVID-19. The CDR3 DNA reads as TGTGCCAGCAGTGATCGAGGGGAGGGCTATGGCTACACCTTC. Protein: CASSDRGEGYGYTF.